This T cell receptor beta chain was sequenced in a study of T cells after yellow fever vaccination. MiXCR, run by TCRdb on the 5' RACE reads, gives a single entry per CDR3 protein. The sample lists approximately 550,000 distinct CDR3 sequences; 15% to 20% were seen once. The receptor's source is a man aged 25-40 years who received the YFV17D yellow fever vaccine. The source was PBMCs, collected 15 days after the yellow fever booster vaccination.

Here the CDR3 reads CASSSSSGNWGGQETQYF. The CDR3, as DNA: TGTGCCAGCAGTTCTTCTAGCGGGAATTGGGGGGGTCAAGAGACCCAGTACTTC. The genes are TRBV28 and TRBJ2-5; 9 bases map to TRBD2. The CDR3 consists of 18 residues. Germline loops: CDR1 MDHEN, CDR2 SYDVKM. J was trimmed by 2 bases and V by 4 bases; bases with no gene match: 14.